This T cell receptor beta chain was recovered during a study of blood T cell repertoires in COVID-19. The wider study: The United States, Italy and Spain provided the acute and convalescent COVID-19 samples.

Study processing details: Reference gene primers were amplified, and this amplification served to estimate nucleated cell counts. Sequencing was performed with immunoSEQ multiplex PCR; in TCRdb, only in-frame clones are kept and a portion is missing. From that table come the V and J calls and clone size; the DNA was used to work out D and trimming. The table records 270,000 or so clones, about 85% of them present only once. This CDR3 is built from 17 residues. This clone came up once. The J gene is TRBJ2-3, the V gene TRBV21-1; no check of the table's D call, TRBD2, against the DNA was made. TRBV21-1 constitutes a pseudogene. The source of this sequence is a human donor in a cohort sampled during active COVID-19. Source material: peripheral blood. CDR3 bases: TGTGCCAGCAGCAGTCGGGGGGCCAGACCTAGCACAGATACGCAGTATTTT. Protein product: CASSSRGARPSTDTQYF.